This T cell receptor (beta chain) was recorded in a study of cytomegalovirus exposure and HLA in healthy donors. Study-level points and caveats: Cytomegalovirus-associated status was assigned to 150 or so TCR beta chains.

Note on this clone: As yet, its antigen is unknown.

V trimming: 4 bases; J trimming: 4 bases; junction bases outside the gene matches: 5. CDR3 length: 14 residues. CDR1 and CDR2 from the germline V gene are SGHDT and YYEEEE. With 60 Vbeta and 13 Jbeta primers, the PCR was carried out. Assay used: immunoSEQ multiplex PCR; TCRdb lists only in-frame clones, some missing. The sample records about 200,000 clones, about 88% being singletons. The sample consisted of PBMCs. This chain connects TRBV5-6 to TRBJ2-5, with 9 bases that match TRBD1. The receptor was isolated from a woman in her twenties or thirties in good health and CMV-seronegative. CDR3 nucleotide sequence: TGTGCCAGCAGCGATGGGACAGGGCCAGAGACCCAGTACTTC. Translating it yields CASSDGTGPETQYF.